The TCR beta chain described here comes from a study of cytomegalovirus exposure and HLA in healthy donors. Overall study findings and caveats: Some V segments (TRBV6-2 and TRBV6-3 among them) were excluded as indistinguishable. Cytomegalovirus-associated TCR beta chains were listed, numbering 164. The authors reported that TCR beta sequences could predict HLA-A and HLA-B alleles. These predictions were accurate for most subjects in the first cohort.

As concerns this clone: Its antigen is not identified.

CDR3 length: 17 residues. Germline V gene sequence: CDR1 PRHDT, CDR2 FYEKMQ (reference sequence). V gave up 0 bases and J gave up 6 bases, with 20 bases separating them. PCR used 60 Vbeta primers and 13 Jbeta primers. Here immunoSEQ multiplex PCR was the method, and the copy in TCRdb shows in-frame clones only, minus some. Of 150,000 to 200,000 clones in the sample, about three quarters are singletons; the top ten hold around 1%. The chain has TRBV13 and TRBJ1-1; D perhaps matches TRBD1 (6 bases). The sequenced sample consisted of PBMCs. The TCR originated in a woman aged 40 to 49 in good health and CMV-seronegative. The CDR3 region is CASSLGSRSLQGSEAFF. The CDR3 DNA follows: TGTGCCAGCAGCTTAGGCTCCAGAAGTTTACAGGGTTCTGAAGCTTTCTTT.